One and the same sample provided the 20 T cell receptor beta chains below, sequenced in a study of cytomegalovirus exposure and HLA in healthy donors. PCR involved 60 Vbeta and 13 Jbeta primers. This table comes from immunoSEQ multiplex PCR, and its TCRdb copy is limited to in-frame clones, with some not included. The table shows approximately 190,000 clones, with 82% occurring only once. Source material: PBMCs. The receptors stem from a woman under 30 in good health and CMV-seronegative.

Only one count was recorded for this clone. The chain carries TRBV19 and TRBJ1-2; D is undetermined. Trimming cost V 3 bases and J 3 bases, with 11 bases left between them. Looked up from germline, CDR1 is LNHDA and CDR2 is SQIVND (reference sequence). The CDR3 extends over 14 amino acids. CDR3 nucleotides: TGTGCCAGTAGTATCAGCGAACGGGACTATGGCTACACCTTC. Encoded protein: CASSISERDYGYTF.

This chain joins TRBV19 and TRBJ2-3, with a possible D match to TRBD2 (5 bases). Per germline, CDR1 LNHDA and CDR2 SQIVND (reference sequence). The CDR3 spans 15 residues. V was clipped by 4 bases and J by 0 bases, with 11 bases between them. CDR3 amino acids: CASSTGSTSTDTQYF. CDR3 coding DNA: TGTGCCAGTAGTACGGGGAGTACTAGCACAGATACGCAGTATTTT.

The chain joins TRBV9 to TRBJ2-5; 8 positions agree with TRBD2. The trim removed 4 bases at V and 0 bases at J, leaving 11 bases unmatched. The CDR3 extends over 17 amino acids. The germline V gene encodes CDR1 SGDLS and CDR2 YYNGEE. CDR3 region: CASSPRVGLGDQETQYF. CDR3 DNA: TGTGCCAGCAGCCCCCGAGTGGGACTAGGGGACCAAGAGACCCAGTACTTC.

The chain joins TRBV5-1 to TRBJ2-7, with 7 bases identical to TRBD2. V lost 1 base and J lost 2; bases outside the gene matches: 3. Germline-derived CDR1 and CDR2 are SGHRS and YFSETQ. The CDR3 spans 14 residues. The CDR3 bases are TGCGCCAGCAGCTTGTACGCGGGGGCCTACGAGCAGTACTTC. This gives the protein CASSLYAGAYEQYF.

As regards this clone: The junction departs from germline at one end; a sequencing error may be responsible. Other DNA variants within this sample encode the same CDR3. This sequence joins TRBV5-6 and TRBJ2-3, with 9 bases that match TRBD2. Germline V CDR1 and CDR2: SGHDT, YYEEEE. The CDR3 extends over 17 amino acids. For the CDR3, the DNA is TGTGCTAGCAGCCATTCCGCGACTAGCGGAATCACAGATACGCAGTATTTT. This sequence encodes CASSHSATSGITDTQYF.

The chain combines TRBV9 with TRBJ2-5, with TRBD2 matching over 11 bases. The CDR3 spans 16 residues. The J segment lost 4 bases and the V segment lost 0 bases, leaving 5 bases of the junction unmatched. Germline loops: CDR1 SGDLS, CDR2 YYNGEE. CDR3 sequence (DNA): TGTGCCAGCAGCGTAGTCCCGCTAGCGGGGGGAGAGACCCAGTACTTC. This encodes CASSVVPLAGGETQYF.

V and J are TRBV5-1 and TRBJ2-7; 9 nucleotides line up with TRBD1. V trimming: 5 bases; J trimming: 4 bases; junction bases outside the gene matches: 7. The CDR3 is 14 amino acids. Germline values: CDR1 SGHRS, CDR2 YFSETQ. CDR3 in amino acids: CASRTDRGLYEQYF. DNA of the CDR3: TGCGCCAGCAGAACGGACAGGGGTTTGTACGAGCAGTACTTC. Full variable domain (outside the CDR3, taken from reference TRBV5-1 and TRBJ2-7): KAGVTQTPRYLIKTRGQQVTLSCSPISGHRSVSWYQQTPGQGLQFLFEYFSETQRNKGNFPGRFSGRQFSNSRSEMNVSTLELGDSALYLCASRTDRGLYEQYFGPGTRLTVT.

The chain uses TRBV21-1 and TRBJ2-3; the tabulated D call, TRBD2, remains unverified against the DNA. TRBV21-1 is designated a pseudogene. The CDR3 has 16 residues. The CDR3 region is CASSKRKAGSTDTQYF. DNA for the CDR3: TGTGCCAGCAGCAAGCGGAAAGCGGGGAGCACAGATACGCAGTATTTT.

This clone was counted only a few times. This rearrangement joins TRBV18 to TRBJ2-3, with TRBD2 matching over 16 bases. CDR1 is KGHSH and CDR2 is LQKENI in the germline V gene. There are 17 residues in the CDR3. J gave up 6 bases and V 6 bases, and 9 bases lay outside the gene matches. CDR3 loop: CASSQPGLAGGADTQYF. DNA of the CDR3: TGTGCCAGCTCGCAGCCGGGACTAGCGGGGGGGGCCGATACGCAGTATTTT.

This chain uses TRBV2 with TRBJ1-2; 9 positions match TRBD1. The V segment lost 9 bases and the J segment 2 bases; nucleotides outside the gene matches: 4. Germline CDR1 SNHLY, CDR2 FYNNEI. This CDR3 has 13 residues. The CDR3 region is CARTGTGNYGYTF. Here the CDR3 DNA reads TGTGCCAGGACCGGGACAGGGAACTATGGCTACACCTTC.

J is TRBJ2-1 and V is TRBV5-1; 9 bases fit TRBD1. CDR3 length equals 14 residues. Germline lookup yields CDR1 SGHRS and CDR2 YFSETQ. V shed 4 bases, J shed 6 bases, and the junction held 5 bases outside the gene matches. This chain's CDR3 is CASSTGTGINEQFF. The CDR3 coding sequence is TGCGCCAGCAGCACCGGGACAGGGATCAATGAGCAGTTCTTC.

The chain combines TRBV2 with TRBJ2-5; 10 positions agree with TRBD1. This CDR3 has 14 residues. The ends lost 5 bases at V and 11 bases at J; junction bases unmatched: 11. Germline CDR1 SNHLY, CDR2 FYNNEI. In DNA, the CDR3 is TGTGCCAGCAGTTACGGGACAGGGGATCGGGAGCAGTACTTC. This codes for CASSYGTGDREQYF. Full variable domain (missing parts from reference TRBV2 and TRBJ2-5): EPEVTQTPSHQVTQMGQEVILRCVPISNHLYFYWYRQILGQKVEFLVSFYNNEISEKSEIFDDQFSVERPDGSNFTLKIRSTKLEDSAMYFCASSYGTGDREQYFGPGTRLLVL.

The CDR3 reads CASRGSGTGEKKLFF. In nucleotides, the CDR3 is TGTGCCAGCAGAGGCTCCGGGACAGGGGAAAAAAAACTGTTTTTT. The rearrangement links TRBV7-9 to TRBJ1-4, with 10 nucleotides matching TRBD1. Germline V gene data show CDR1 as SEHNR and CDR2 as FQNEAQ (reference sequence). The CDR3 consists of 15 residues. Trimming removed 6 bases from V and 9 bases from J; junction bases left unmatched: 10.

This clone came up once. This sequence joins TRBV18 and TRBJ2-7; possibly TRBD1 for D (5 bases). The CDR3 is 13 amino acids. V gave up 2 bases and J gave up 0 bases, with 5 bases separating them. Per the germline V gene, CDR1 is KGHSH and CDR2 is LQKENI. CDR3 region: CASSPTGSYEQYF. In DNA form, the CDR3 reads TGTGCCAGCTCACCAACAGGCTCCTACGAGCAGTACTTC.

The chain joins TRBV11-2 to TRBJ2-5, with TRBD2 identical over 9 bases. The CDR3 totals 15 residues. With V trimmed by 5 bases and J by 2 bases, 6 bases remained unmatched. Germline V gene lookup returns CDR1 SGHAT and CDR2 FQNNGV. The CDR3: CASSPGLALQETQYF. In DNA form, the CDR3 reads TGTGCCAGCAGCCCGGGACTAGCTCTACAAGAGACCCAGTACTTC.

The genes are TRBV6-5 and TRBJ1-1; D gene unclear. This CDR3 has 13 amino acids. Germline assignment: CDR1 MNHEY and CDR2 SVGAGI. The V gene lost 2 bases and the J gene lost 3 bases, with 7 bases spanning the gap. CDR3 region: CASSYVIDTEAFF. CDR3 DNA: TGTGCCAGCAGTTACGTCATTGACACTGAAGCTTTCTTT.

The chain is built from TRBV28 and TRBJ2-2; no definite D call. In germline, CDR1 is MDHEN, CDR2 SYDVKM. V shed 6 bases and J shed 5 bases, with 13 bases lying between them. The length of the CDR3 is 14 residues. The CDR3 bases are TGTGCCAGCAGCTTCCCAGTCAGGACCGGGGAGCTGTTTTTT. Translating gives CASSFPVRTGELFF.

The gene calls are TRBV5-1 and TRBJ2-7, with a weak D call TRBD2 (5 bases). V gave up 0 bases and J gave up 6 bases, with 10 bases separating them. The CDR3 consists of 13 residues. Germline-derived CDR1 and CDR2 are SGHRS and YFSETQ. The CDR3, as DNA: TGCGCCAGCAGCTTGGATACGGCGGGCGAGCAGTACTTC. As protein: CASSLDTAGEQYF. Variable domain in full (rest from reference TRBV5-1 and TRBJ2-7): KAGVTQTPRYLIKTRGQQVTLSCSPISGHRSVSWYQQTPGQGLQFLFEYFSETQRNKGNFPGRFSGRQFSNSRSEMNVSTLELGDSALYLCASSLDTAGEQYFGPGTRLTVT.

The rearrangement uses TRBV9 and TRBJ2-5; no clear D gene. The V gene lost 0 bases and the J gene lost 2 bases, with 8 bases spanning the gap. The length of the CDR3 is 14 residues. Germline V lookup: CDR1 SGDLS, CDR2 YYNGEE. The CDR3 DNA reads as TGTGCCAGCAGCGTAGGACTCCGGCAAGAGACCCAGTACTTC. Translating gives CASSVGLRQETQYF.

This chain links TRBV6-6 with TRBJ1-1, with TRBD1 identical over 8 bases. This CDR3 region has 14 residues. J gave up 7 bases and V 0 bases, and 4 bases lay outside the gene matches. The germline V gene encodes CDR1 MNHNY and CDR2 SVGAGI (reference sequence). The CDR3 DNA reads TGTGCCAGCAGTTACTCGGGACAGGAGATTGAAGCTTTCTTT. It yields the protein CASSYSGQEIEAFF.